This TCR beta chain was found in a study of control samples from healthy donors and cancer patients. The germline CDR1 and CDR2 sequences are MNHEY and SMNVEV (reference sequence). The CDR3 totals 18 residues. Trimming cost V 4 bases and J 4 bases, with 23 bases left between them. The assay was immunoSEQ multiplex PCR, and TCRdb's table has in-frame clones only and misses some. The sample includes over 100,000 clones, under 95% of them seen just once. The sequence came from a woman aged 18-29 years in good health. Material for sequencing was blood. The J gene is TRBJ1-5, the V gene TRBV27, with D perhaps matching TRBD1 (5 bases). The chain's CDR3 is CASSSYMVGRGKNQPQHF. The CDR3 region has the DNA TGTGCCAGCAGTTCCTATATGGTGGGGAGGGGAAAGAATCAGCCCCAGCATTTT.